A single sample gave rise to the 26 T cell receptor beta chains below, sequenced in a study of cytomegalovirus exposure and HLA in healthy donors. Use of 60 Vbeta and 13 Jbeta primers characterized the PCR. TCRdb's copy holds only in-frame clones and misses some; the assay was immunoSEQ multiplex PCR. This sample's clone table lists tens of thousands of clones. Sequencing used PBMCs. Receptor source: a man aged 25-45 years in good health and CMV-seropositive.

The chain combines TRBV7-9 with TRBJ2-6; possibly TRBD1 for D (5 bases). Germline V lookup: CDR1 SEHNR, CDR2 FQNEAQ (reference sequence). V shed 6 bases and J shed 6 bases, with 15 bases lying between them. CDR3 length: 15 residues. The CDR3 here is CASSHAGFTANVLTF. The CDR3 nucleotides are TGTGCCAGCAGTCACGCAGGGTTTACGGCCAACGTCCTGACTTTC.

The J gene is TRBJ1-3, the V gene TRBV11-3; D might be TRBD1 (5 bases). CDR3 length: 15 residues. Germline loops: CDR1 SGHNT, CDR2 YENEEA. The V gene lost 5 bases and the J gene lost 3 bases, with 14 bases spanning the gap. The CDR3 here is CASSGPGVSGNTIYF. CDR3 bases: TGTGCCAGCAGCGGTCCGGGGGTTAGTGGAAACACCATATATTTT. The variable domain in full, with the rest retrieved from reference TRBV11-3 and TRBJ1-3, is EAGVVQSPRYKIIEKKQPVAFWCNPISGHNTLYWYLQNLGQGPELLIRYENEEAVDDSQLPKDRFSAERLKGVDSTLKIQPAELGDSAVYLCASSGPGVSGNTIYFGEGSWLTVV.

The rearrangement links TRBV4-1 to TRBJ2-3; 9 nucleotides align to TRBD2. The V gene end was trimmed by 7 bases and the J gene end by 4 bases; junction bases not matched to a gene: 6. CDR1 is MGHRA, CDR2 YSYEKL, per germline. The CDR3 runs 14 residues. The CDR3 here is CASKPGLAADTQYF. The CDR3 nucleotides are TGCGCCAGCAAACCGGGACTAGCAGCAGATACGCAGTATTTT.

This sequence joins TRBV5-5 and TRBJ1-1, with 8 bases lining up with TRBD1. The CDR3 length is 14 residues. J lost 11 bases, V lost 3 bases, and 12 bases had no gene match. Germline CDR1 SGHKS, CDR2 YYEKEE (reference sequence). CDR3 sequence (DNA): TGTGCCAGCAGCTCACCCCTCCGGGACAGGCTGGCTTTCTTT. Its translation is CASSSPLRDRLAFF.

The rearrangement links TRBV4-1 to TRBJ2-7, with D perhaps matching TRBD1 (5 bases). V was trimmed by 6 bases and J by 2 bases, leaving 14 bases between them. This CDR3 contains 14 residues. Germline V gene lookup returns CDR1 MGHRA and CDR2 YSYEKL. CDR3 protein: CASRDSLTAYEQYF. The CDR3 nucleotides are TGCGCCAGCAGAGACAGCCTTACCGCCTACGAGCAGTACTTC.

According to its frequency, this clone is medium-sized. The chain links TRBV10-3 to TRBJ2-1; D is possibly TRBD2 (5 bases). The CDR3 runs to 16 residues. CDR1 is ENHRY, CDR2 SYGVKD, per germline. Trimming took 8 bases from V and 6 from J, leaving 23 bases between them. The CDR3 protein is CAIHPGLDSPRNEQFF. The CDR3 DNA follows: TGTGCCATCCACCCCGGACTGGACTCTCCACGCAATGAGCAGTTCTTC.

The chain carries TRBV19 and TRBJ2-7; D might be TRBD2 (5 bases). Deletions cut 4 bases from V and 2 bases from J, with 9 bases between. In germline, CDR1 is LNHDA, CDR2 SQIVND (reference sequence). This CDR3 is built from 13 residues. For the CDR3, the DNA is TGTGCCAGTAGTAGCGAGGGAGCCTACGAGCAGTACTTC. Protein: CASSSEGAYEQYF.

The chain carries TRBV5-1 and TRBJ2-3; TRBD1 matches at 10 bases. This CDR3 spans 14 amino acids. Germline V lookup: CDR1 SGHRS, CDR2 YFSETQ. V gave up 3 bases and J gave up 6 bases; unmatched junction bases: 4. CDR3 sequence (DNA): TGCGCCAGCAGCTCCCGGACAGGGGGTGATACGCAGTATTTT. It is translated as CASSSRTGGDTQYF. Based on the CDR3 plus reference TRBV5-1 and TRBJ2-3, the full variable domain is KAGVTQTPRYLIKTRGQQVTLSCSPISGHRSVSWYQQTPGQGLQFLFEYFSETQRNKGNFPGRFSGRQFSNSRSEMNVSTLELGDSALYLCASSSRTGGDTQYFGPGTRLTVL.

The chain couples TRBV11-2 to TRBJ1-2; TRBD1 agrees at 8 bases. This CDR3 comprises 18 residues. Trimming cost V 5 bases and J 7 bases; bases outside gene matches: 21. From germline, CDR1 is SGHAT and CDR2 FQNNGV. Written as DNA, the CDR3 is TGTGCCAGCAGCACCTACCGGGACAGGAGTCGGGTCATCAGTGGCTACACCTTC. It specifies CASSTYRDRSRVISGYTF.

The V and J genes are TRBV6-1 and TRBJ1-5, with 10 bases identical to TRBD1. Trimming took 3 bases from V and 6 from J; bases not matched to a gene: 2. CDR1 MNHNS and CDR2 SASEGT come from the germline V gene. The CDR3 is 14 residues long. CDR3: CASSDGQGGQPQHF. The CDR3 DNA reads TGTGCCAGCAGTGACGGACAGGGGGGTCAGCCCCAGCATTTT.

The J gene is TRBJ1-2, the V gene TRBV19, with D hard to call. From germline, CDR1 is LNHDA and CDR2 SQIVND (reference sequence). V was shortened by 9 bases and J by 0 bases, with 11 bases between the two germline ends. The CDR3 runs 13 residues. This CDR3 is CASHRQANYGYTF. DNA of the CDR3: TGTGCCAGCCATAGACAAGCTAACTATGGCTACACCTTC.

The chain recombines TRBV2 with TRBJ2-5; a weak D match, TRBD1 (6 bases). The CDR3 runs 16 residues. Germline CDR1 SNHLY, CDR2 FYNNEI. V was cut by 4 bases and J by 5 bases, with 20 bases left in between. The CDR3 sequence: CASSGMGQSLGETQYF. As DNA, the CDR3 is TGTGCCAGCAGTGGGATGGGACAATCCCTGGGGGAGACCCAGTACTTC.

The chain combines TRBV9 with TRBJ1-1; D is perhaps TRBD1 (5 bases). Germline CDR1 SGDLS, CDR2 YYNGEE. V lost 0 bases and J 4 bases, leaving 13 bases between the germline ends. The CDR3 runs to 15 residues. CDR3 region: CASSVVLAGRTEAFF. The CDR3 region has the DNA TGTGCCAGCAGCGTAGTTCTGGCAGGGCGCACTGAAGCTTTCTTT.

The chain employs TRBV10-2 and TRBJ2-7; TRBD1 might be the D (8 bases). The V gene's germline CDR1 is WSHSY and CDR2 SAAADI. The CDR3 is 13 amino acids. The CDR3 nucleotides read TGCGTGACAACGGAACAGGGGGGGTACGAGCAGTACTTC. Translated: CVTTEQGGYEQYF.

The chain links TRBV7-9 to TRBJ2-5; D gene uncertain. V lost 3 bases, J lost 5 bases, and 10 bases lay in between. CDR1 SEHNR and CDR2 FQNEAQ come from the germline V gene (reference sequence). This CDR3 region has 13 residues. The CDR3 DNA follows: TGTGCCAGCAGCTTCCCAGGTCCGGAGACCCAGTACTTC. This codes for CASSFPGPETQYF.

The chain combines TRBV27 with TRBJ2-7, with a tentative D call TRBD2 (5 bases). In germline, CDR1 is MNHEY, CDR2 SMNVEV (reference sequence). V was cut by 2 bases and J by 0 bases, with 14 bases left in between. The CDR3 runs 16 residues. In nucleotides, the CDR3 is TGTGCCAGCAGTTTAAGGTATAGCGCCAACTCCTACGAGCAGTACTTC. Translating it yields CASSLRYSANSYEQYF.

The chain recombines TRBV5-1 with TRBJ2-6; no clear D. The germline gives CDR1 SGHRS, CDR2 YFSETQ. The CDR3 contains 17 residues. The V end was cut by 0 bases, the J end by 0 bases, with 10 bases between. CDR3 DNA: TGCGCCAGCAGCTTGGTTGGCAGGAACTCTGGGGCCAACGTCCTGACTTTC. It translates to CASSLVGRNSGANVLTF.

The chain carries TRBV29-1 and TRBJ1-1; D remains ambiguous. V shed 7 bases and J shed 1 base, with 10 bases lying between them. Germline V gives CDR1 SQVTM, CDR2 ANQGSEA. The CDR3 is 12 amino acids. The CDR3 coding sequence is TGCAGCGGATACGACACGAACACTGAAGCTTTCTTT. Protein sequence: CSGYDTNTEAFF.

This chain joins TRBV2 and TRBJ1-1; D gene unclear. The V gene's germline CDR1 is SNHLY and CDR2 FYNNEI. V was trimmed by 3 bases and J by 7 bases, leaving 12 bases between them. This CDR3 comprises 13 residues. CDR3 loop: CASSDDTWNEAFF. The CDR3 DNA reads as TGTGCCAGCAGTGACGACACATGGAATGAAGCTTTCTTT.

This rearrangement joins TRBV27 to TRBJ2-1; 11 nucleotides align to TRBD1. This CDR3 has 16 amino acids. V lost 4 bases, J lost 5 bases, and 7 bases stayed unmatched. Germline V gives CDR1 MNHEY, CDR2 SMNVEV (reference sequence). The DNA for the CDR3 is TGTGCCAGCAGTTCCTGGACAGGGGGCTCTCACAATGAGCAGTTCTTC. Protein: CASSSWTGGSHNEQFF.

The rearrangement joins TRBV6-1 to TRBJ2-1; maybe TRBD1 (6 bases). The CDR3 is 14 residues long. V was pared by 5 bases and J by 5 bases, with 13 bases between. Looked up from germline, CDR1 is MNHNS and CDR2 is SASEGT. The CDR3 is CASSYQRGNNEQFF. The CDR3 nucleotides are TGTGCCAGCAGTTATCAGAGGGGGAACAATGAGCAGTTCTTC.

The V call is TRBV7-9, the J call TRBJ2-3; tentatively, D is TRBD1 (6 bases). Germline CDR1 is SEHNR and CDR2 is FQNEAQ (reference sequence). This CDR3 is built from 14 residues. V was shortened by 5 bases and J by 5 bases, with 14 bases between the two germline ends. This chain's CDR3 is CASSPWGQGDTQYF. CDR3 in DNA: TGTGCCAGCAGCCCCTGGGGGCAAGGAGATACGCAGTATTTT.

The genes are TRBV7-9 and TRBJ2-7; D gene uncertain. Germline V gives CDR1 SEHNR, CDR2 FQNEAQ (reference sequence). CDR3 length equals 13 residues. Trimming shortened V by 2 bases and J by 6 bases, and 11 bases separated the two germline ends. Written as DNA, the CDR3 is TGTGCCAGCAGCTTAAGAAAAGAGGCCGAGCAGTACTTC. This translates into CASSLRKEAEQYF. The full variable domain, completed using reference TRBV7-9 and TRBJ2-7, is DTGVSQNPRHKITKRGQNVTFRCDPISEHNRLYWYRQTLGQGPEFLTYFQNEAQLEKSRLLSDRFSAERPKGSFSTLEIQRTEQGDSAMYLCASSLRKEAEQYFGPGTRLTVT.

V and J are TRBV5-1 and TRBJ2-5; D not resolved. Germline V gene data show CDR1 as SGHRS and CDR2 as YFSETQ. The CDR3 is 14 amino acids. With 0 bases removed from V and 3 bases from J, the gap between germline ends came to 9 bases. The CDR3 DNA is TGCGCCAGCAGCTTGGTTGCCGGAGAAGAGACCCAGTACTTC. Its translation is CASSLVAGEETQYF.

V is TRBV9 and J is TRBJ2-1, with D possibly being TRBD2 (6 bases). Germline assignment: CDR1 SGDLS and CDR2 YYNGEE. The CDR3 consists of 15 residues. V lost 0 bases and J lost 3, with 10 bases in between. In DNA, the CDR3 is TGTGCCAGCAGCGTAGAACTAGCCAACTACAATGAGCAGTTCTTC. Translation gives CASSVELANYNEQFF.

J is TRBJ2-1 and V is TRBV11-1, with 11 bases that match TRBD1. The CDR3 contains 16 residues. Trimming took 3 bases from V and 4 from J; bases not matched to a gene: 5. Per the germline V gene, CDR1 is SGHAT and CDR2 is FQDESV (reference sequence). CDR3 sequence: CASSLEGQGVYNEQFF. The CDR3 DNA reads TGTGCCAGCAGCTTGGAGGGACAGGGGGTGTACAATGAGCAGTTCTTC.